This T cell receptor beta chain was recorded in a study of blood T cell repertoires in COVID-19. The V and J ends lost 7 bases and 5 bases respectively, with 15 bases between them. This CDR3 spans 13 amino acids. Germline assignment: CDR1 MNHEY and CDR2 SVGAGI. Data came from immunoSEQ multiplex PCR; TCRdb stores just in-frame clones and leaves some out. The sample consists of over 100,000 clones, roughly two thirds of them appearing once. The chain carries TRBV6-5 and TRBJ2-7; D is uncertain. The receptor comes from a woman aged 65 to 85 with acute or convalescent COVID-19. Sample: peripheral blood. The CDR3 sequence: CASMQAAPHEQYF. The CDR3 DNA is TGTGCCAGCATGCAGGCCGCCCCCCACGAGCAGTACTTC.